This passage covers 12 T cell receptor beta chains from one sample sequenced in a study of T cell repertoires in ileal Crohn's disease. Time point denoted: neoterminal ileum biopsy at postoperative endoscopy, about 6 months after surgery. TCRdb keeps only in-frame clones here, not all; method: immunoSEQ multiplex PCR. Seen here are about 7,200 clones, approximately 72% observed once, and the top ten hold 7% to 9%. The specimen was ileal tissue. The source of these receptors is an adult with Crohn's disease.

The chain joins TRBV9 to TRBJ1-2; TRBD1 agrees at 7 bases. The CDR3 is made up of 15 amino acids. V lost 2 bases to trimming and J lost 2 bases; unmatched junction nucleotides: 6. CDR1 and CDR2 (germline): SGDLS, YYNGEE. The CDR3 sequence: CASSVEGQRNYGYTF. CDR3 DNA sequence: TGTGCCAGCAGCGTCGAGGGACAGCGAAACTATGGCTACACCTTC. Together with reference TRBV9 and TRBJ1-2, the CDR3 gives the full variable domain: DSGVTQTPKHLITATGQRVTLRCSPRSGDLSVYWYQQSLDQGLQFLIQYYNGEERAKGNILERFSAQQFPDLHSELNLSSLELGDSALYFCASSVEGQRNYGYTFGSGTRLTVV.

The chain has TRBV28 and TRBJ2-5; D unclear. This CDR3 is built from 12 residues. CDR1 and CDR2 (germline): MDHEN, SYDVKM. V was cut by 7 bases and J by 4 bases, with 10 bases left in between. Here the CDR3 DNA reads TGTGCCAGCACATCGTCGGGAGAGACCCAGTACTTC. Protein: CASTSSGETQYF.

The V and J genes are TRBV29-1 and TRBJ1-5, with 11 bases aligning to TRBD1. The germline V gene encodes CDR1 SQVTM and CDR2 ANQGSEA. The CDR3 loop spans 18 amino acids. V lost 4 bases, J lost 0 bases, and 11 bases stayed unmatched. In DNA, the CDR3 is TGCAGCGTTGGGGGGGGGACAGGGGGGTTTTTTAGCAATCAGCCCCAGCATTTT. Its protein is CSVGGGTGGFFSNQPQHF.

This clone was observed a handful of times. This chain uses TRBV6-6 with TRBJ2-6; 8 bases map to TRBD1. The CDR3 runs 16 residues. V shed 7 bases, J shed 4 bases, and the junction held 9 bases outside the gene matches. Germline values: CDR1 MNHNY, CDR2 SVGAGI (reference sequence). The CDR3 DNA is TGTGCCAGCACCTATCTACAGGGGGTAGGGGCCAACGTCCTGACTTTC. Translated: CASTYLQGVGANVLTF.

Here the CDR3 reads CASSPGTSGRAGGEQFF. CDR3 coding DNA: TGCGCCAGCAGTCCCGGGACTAGCGGGAGGGCCGGGGGTGAGCAGTTCTTC. The rearrangement links TRBV5-1 to TRBJ2-1; TRBD2 agrees at 16 bases. There are 17 residues in the CDR3. CDR1 is SGHRS, CDR2 YFSETQ, per germline. J lost 9 bases, V lost 5 bases, and 11 bases had no gene match.

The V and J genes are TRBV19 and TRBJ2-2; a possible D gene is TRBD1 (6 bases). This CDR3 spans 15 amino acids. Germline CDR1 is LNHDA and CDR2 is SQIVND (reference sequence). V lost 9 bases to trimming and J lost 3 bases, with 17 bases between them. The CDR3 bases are TGTGCCAGCGGACTCGGGACACGCGACACCGGGGAGCTGTTTTTT. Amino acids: CASGLGTRDTGELFF.

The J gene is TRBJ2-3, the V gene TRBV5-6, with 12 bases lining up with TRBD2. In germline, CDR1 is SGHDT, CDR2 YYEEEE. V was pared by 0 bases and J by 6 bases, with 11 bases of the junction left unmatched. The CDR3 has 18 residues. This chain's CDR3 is CASSLDMSSGRALDTQYF. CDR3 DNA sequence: TGTGCCAGCAGCTTGGATATGTCTAGCGGGAGGGCCTTGGATACGCAGTATTTT.

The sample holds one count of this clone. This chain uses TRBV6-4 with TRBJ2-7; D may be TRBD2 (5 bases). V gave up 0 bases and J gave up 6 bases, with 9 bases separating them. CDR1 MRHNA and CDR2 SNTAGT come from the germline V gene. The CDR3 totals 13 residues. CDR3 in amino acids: CASSDSLSGEQYF. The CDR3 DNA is TGTGCCAGCAGTGACTCGTTGAGCGGCGAGCAGTACTTC.

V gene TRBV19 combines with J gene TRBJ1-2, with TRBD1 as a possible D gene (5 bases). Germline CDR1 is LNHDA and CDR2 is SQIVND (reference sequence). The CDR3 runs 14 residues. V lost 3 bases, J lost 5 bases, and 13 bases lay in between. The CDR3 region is CASSIAPEGYGYTF. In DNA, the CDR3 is TGTGCCAGTAGTATCGCACCGGAGGGGTATGGCTACACCTTC. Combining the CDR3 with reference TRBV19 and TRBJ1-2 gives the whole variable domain DGGITQSPKYLFRKEGQNVTLSCEQNLNHDAMYWYRQDPGQGLRLIYYSQIVNDFQKGDIAEGYSVSREKKESFPLTVTSAQKNPTAFYLCASSIAPEGYGYTFGSGTRLTVV.

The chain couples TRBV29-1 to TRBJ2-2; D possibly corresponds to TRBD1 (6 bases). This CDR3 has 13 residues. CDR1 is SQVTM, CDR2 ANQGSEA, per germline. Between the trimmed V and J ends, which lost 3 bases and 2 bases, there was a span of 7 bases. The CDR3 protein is CSVDRGNTGELFF. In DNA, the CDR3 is TGCAGCGTTGACAGGGGCAACACCGGGGAGCTGTTTTTT.

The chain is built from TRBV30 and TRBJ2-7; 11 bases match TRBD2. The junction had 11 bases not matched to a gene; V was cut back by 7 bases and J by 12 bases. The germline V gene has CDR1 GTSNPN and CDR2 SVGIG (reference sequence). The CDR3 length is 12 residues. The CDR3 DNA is TGTGCCTCTCGGGGGGGACTAGCGGTTTTGTACTTC. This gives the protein CASRGGLAVLYF.

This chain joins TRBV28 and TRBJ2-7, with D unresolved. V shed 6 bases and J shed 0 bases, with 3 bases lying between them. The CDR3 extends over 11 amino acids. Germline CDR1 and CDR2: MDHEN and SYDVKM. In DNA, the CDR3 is TGTGCCAGCAGCCACTCCTACGAGCAGTACTTC. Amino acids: CASSHSYEQYF.